This T cell receptor beta chain is from a study of T cells in Graves' hyperthyroidism and ophthalmopathy. Study context: Before treatment of any kind, peripheral blood was taken at initial diagnosis. Study conclusions and caveats: With a median lead of around 5.9 months before onset, the model predicted ophthalmopathy.

From RNA transcripts, TCR beta CDR3 regions were amplified. Carried out on the TCR CDR3, a first-round RT-PCR used the HTBI primer set. TCRdb recomputed calls from the multiplex PCR reads with MiXCR, one row per CDR3 protein. The repertoire has 300,000 to 500,000 distinct CDR3 sequences, around 14% of them found once; the top ten carry around a third. CDR1 and CDR2 from the germline V gene are KGHSH and LQKENI. The V gene lost 3 bases and the J gene lost 8 bases, with 16 bases spanning the gap. The CDR3 loop spans 14 amino acids. Absent ophthalmopathy progression within 18 months defined stable Graves' hyperthyroidism. This clonotype appeared a few times. Antigen specificity is unknown.

This chain uses TRBV18 with TRBJ1-2; D gene uncertain. The specimen sequenced was blood. This clonotype was sampled from a woman in her 30s with Graves' hyperthyroidism. CDR3 DNA sequence: TGTGCCAGCTCACCCCCGAGCCTGGCCAAGGGCTACACCTTC. Translated: CASSPPSLAKGYTF.